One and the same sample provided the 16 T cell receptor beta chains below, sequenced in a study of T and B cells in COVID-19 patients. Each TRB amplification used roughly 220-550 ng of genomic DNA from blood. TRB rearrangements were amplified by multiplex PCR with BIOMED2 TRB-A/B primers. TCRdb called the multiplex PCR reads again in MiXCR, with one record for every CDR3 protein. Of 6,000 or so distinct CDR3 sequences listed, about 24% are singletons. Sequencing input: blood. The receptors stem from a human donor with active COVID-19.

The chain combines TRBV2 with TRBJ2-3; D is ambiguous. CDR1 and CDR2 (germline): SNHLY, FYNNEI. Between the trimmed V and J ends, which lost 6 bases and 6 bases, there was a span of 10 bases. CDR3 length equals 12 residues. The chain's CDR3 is CASRGNGDTQYF. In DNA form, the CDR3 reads TGTGCCAGCAGGGGGAACGGGGATACGCAGTATTTT. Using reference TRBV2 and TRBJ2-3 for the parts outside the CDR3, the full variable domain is EPEVTQTPSHQVTQMGQEVILRCVPISNHLYFYWYRQILGQKVEFLVSFYNNEISEKSEIFDDQFSVERPDGSNFTLKIRSTKLEDSAMYFCASRGNGDTQYFGPGTRLTVL.

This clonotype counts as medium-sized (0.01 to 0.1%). CDR3 protein: CASRRTTEETQYF. CDR3 nucleotide sequence: TGTGCCAGCAGGAGGACCACCGAAGAGACCCAGTACTTC. V and J are TRBV6-5 and TRBJ2-5; D gene uncertain. The V end was cut by 6 bases, the J end by 3 bases, with 11 bases between. The CDR3 runs to 13 residues. Looked up from germline, CDR1 is MNHEY and CDR2 is SVGAGI.

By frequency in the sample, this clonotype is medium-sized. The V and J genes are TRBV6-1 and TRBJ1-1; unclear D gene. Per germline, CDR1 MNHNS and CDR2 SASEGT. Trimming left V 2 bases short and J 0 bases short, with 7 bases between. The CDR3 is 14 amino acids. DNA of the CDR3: TGTGCCAGCAGTGAACCGGTAATGAACACTGAAGCTTTCTTT. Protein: CASSEPVMNTEAFF.

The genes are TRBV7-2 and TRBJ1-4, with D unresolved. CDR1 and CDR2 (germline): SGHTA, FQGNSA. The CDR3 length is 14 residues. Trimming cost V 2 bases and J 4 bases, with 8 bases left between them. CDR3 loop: CASSLRFLNEKLFF. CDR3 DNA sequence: TGTGCCAGCAGCTTAAGGTTCCTTAATGAAAAACTGTTTTTT.

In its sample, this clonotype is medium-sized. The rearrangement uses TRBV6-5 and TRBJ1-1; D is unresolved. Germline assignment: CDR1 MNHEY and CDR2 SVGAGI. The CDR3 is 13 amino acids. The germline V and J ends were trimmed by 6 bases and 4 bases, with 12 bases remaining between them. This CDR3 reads CASRSQVATEAFF. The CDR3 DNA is TGTGCCAGCAGATCCCAGGTCGCCACTGAAGCTTTCTTT.

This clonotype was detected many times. The CDR3 nucleotides are TGTGCCAGCTCAATAGTACAGGGATTGAACACTGAAGCTTTCTTT. It is translated as CASSIVQGLNTEAFF. The rearrangement uses TRBV18 and TRBJ1-1; D perhaps matches TRBD1 (6 bases). Trimming took off 5 bases at V and 0 bases at J, with 13 bases between the two ends. Germline V gene lookup returns CDR1 KGHSH and CDR2 LQKENI. This CDR3 spans 15 amino acids.

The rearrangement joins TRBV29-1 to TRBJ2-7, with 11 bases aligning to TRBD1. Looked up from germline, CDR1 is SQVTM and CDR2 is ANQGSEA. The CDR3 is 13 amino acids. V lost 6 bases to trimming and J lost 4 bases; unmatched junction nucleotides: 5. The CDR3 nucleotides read TGCAGCGTGGGACAGGGGGGTACATACGAGCAGTACTTC. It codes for CSVGQGGTYEQYF.

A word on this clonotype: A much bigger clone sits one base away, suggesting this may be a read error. DNA for the CDR3: TGTGCCAGCAGCTCCCGTTTGGGGACCTTTTACAATGAGCAGTTCTTC. Amino acid sequence: CASSSRLGTFYNEQFF. This sequence joins TRBV5-4 and TRBJ2-1, with D perhaps matching TRBD1 or TRBD2 (5 bases each). V was shortened by 3 bases and J by 4 bases, with 17 bases between the two germline ends. This CDR3 has 16 amino acids. Per the germline V gene, CDR1 is SGHNT and CDR2 is YYREEE (reference sequence).

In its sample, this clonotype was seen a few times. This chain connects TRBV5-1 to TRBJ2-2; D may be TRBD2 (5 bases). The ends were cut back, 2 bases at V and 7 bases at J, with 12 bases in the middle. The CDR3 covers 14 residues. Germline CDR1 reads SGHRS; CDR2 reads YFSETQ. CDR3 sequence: CASSLRGTSGELFF. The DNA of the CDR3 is TGCGCCAGCAGCTTACGGGGTACGAGCGGGGAGCTGTTTTTT.

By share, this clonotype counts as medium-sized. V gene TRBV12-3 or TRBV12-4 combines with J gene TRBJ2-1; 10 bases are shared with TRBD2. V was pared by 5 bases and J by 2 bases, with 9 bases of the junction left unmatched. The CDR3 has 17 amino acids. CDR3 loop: CASSLLSGGYAYNEQFF. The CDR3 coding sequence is TGTGCCAGCAGTCTCCTTAGCGGGGGGTACGCCTACAATGAGCAGTTCTTC.

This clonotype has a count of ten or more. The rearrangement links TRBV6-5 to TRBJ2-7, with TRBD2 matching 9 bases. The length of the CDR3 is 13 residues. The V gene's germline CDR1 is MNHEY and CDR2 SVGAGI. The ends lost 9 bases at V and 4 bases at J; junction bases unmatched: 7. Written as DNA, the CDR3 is TGTGCCAGTAGCGGGAGTTTTGGTTACGAGCAGTACTTC. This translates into CASSGSFGYEQYF.

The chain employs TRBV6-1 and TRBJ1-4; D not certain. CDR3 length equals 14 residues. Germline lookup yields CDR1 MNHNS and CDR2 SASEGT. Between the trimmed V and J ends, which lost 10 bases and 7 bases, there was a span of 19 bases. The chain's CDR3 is CATLPSWLSEKLFF. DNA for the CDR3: TGTGCCACCCTCCCAAGCTGGCTGTCTGAAAAACTGTTTTTT.

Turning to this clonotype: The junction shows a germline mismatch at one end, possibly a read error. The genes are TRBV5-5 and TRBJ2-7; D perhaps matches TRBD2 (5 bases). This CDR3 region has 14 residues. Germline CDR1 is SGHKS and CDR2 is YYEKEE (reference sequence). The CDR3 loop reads CASSLLLGQEELYF. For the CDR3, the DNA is TGCGCCAGCAGCTTGTTGCTCGGTCAGGAGGAGCTGTACTTC.

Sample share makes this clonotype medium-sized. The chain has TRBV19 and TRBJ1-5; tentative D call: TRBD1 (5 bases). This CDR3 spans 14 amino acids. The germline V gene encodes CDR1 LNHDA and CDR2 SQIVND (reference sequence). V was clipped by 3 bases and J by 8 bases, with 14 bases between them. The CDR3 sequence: CASSIGTVGEPQHF. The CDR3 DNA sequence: TGTGCCAGTAGTATCGGGACTGTGGGTGAGCCCCAGCATTTT.

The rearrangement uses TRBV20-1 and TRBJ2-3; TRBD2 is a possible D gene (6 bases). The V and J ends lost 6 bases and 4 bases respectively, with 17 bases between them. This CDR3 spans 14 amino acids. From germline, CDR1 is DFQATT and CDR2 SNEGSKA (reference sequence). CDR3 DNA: TGCAGTGCCACTAGCTCCAGGGTCGCAGATACGCAGTATTTT. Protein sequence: CSATSSRVADTQYF.

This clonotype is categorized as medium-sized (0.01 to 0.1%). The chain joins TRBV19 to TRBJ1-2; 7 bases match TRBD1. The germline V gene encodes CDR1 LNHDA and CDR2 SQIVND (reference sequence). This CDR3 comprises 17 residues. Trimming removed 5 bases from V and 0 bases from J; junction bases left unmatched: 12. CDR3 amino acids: CASSPNSGTAANYGYTF. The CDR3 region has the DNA TGTGCCAGTAGTCCGAATTCTGGGACAGCTGCTAACTATGGCTACACCTTC.